This record covers a single T cell receptor (beta chain). Its antigen is undetermined. This CDR3 is 16 amino acids long. Germline values: CDR1 MDHEN, CDR2 SYDVKM. Researchers reported sorting every CD8+ T cell subset in triplicate, 300,000 to 350,000 cells per sort. TRB cDNA libraries were made by UMI-labeled 5' RACE. Following a re-call of the 5' RACE reads, TCRdb has one entry per CDR3 protein and lacks DNA. Its table lists about 110,000 distinct CDR3 sequences. These data are taken from a study of CXCR3-negative and CXCR3-positive naive CD8 T cells. Study-wide context: With about 1.5 +/- 0.3 million reads per library, the TRB reads numbered around 130 million in total.

Findings and limits, study-wide: Comparison of naive cells showed more hydrophobic TRB CDR3s in CXCR3-positive than in CXCR3-negative naive cells. The study found comparably high diversity in both naive subsets and much lower diversity in memory CD8+ cells. Memory cells diverged, while naive CXCR3-positive and CXCR3-negative cells had similar TRBV-TRBJ usage.

V usage is TRBV28 and J usage is TRBJ2-3; the TCRdb D gene call, TRBD2, has no DNA to confirm it. The sequenced sample consisted of naive CXCR3+ CD8+ T cells from blood. Subset here: CD45RO-CCR7+CD27+CD95- naive CD8+ T cells expressing CXCR3 (TNR3+). The clonotype originates from a human donor in good health. Some clones in this sample may be carry-over from other donors' samples. The chain's CDR3 is CASNLIAGTGTDTQYF.